This T cell receptor beta chain was observed in a study of shared clonotypes between healthy human individuals. The table came from immunoSEQ multiplex PCR; TCRdb's copy has only in-frame clones and leaves some out. The repertoire holds some 2 million clones, with 85% to 95% as singletons. On this clone: This sample includes further DNA sequences coding for the same CDR3.

Naive CD8 cells lacked CD45RO and underwent positive selection for CCR7, leaving out terminally differentiated effector memory CD45RA+ cells. Germline V gives CDR1 MDHEN, CDR2 SYDVKM. V was shortened by 6 bases and J by 0 bases, with 3 bases between the two germline ends. This CDR3 spans 12 amino acids. The V call is TRBV28, the J call TRBJ1-5; no clear D gene. Source material: naive CD8+ T cells sorted from blood. This clonotype was sampled from a man aged 18 to 30 in good health. The CDR3: CASSRSNQPQHF. The CDR3 nucleotides read TGTGCCAGCAGCCGTAGCAATCAGCCCCAGCATTTT.